Below, one T cell receptor (beta chain) is given with its context. This clonotype was seen at least ten times. No cognate antigen has been identified for it. No base quality values were provided; no much bigger clone lies one nucleotide off. The library was made by PCR. TCRdb names Illumina HiSeq 4000 as the instrument used. Bulk TCR libraries were generated as previously described, with the TCR primers listed in Table S5 used. The Qiagen AllPrep DNA/RNA kit was used to purify total RNA. Before analysis, reads from multiple sequencing runs of one library were combined. On the study's bioinformatics: Reads were retained only if an exact TCR constant sequence was present, and the retained reads were trimmed to 150 nt and grouped according to their 12-nt molecular barcodes. Within each barcode group, reads were sub-clustered at a 15% Levenshtein threshold, and quality-weighted consensus sequences were built per RNA molecule. Non-functional sequences were removed, as were lower-count sequences one edit away from another. Based on fitting two negative binomial distributions, any barcode sub-cluster with under 20% of the maximum read count was discarded. TCRdb reprocessing: public reads trimmed at Q25 with fastp, clones called with MiXCR, in-frame beta chains kept. Each entry is one CDR3 protein sequence, shown with its most common DNA and genes. These V and J calls originate from TCRdb's pipeline instead of the authors' own analysis. The sample includes approximately 54,000 distinct CDR3 sequences, with roughly 24% observed a single time. The ten most abundant clones make up around 2% of the sample.

The sample belongs to a study of molecular identifiers for immune sequencing clone quantification (dated by TCRdb to between 2018 and 2020). For the study in its entirety: For a replicate experiment, RNA from around 20,000 or 100,000 naive CD8 T cells was divided into five aliquots, of which four were sequenced. CD8 T cells were used in a methods study to benchmark molecular-identifier clustering-based TCR repertoire sequencing (MIDCIRS) and TCR RNA copy counting. What the research found in general, with its limitations: Even against a background of one million naive CD8 T cells, spiked-in Jurkat TCR RNA amounting to a single cell's worth was reported to be detectable. The sizes of highly expanded clones could end up underestimated when identical TCR molecules share a barcode. Clones above 20 RNA copies held over 98% of molecules in CMV-specific effector cells but under 1% in naive cells. Naive libraries contained spiked-in Jurkat TCR RNA (approximately ten copies' worth), which is not part of the donor repertoire. About 3 recovered TCR RNA copies per cell were obtained by modeling, versus around 9.8 by digital PCR, implying a capture efficiency of about 30%. When barcode sub-clustering was omitted, TCR diversity was inflated by chimeric consensus sequences, with chimeras reaching as high as 47%.

As encoded in the germline V gene, CDR1 is SGHTA while CDR2 is FQGNSA. From the cysteine through the phenylalanine, the CDR3 covers 18 amino acids. Only the CDR3 region is kept as DNA, spanning 54 bases read in frame from base 1. After removal of 4 bases from V and 6 bases from J, the junction retains 15 bases not matched to a gene. Libraries of naive CD8 T cells were built from about 20,000 to 1,000,000 sorted cells, with 10%, 30% or 50% of the purified RNA used. On a BD FACSAria II, naive CD8 T cells were FACS-sorted as CD8+CD4-CCR7+CD45RA+ and collected into RLT Plus buffer. To test detection sensitivity, Jurkat RNA equal to ten TCR copies was added to samples of roughly 18,000-1,000,000 naive CD8 T cells. Enrichment of CD8 T cells was done with RosetteSep CD8+ T Cell Enrichment Cocktail plus Ficoll-Paque, and ACK red cell lysis came afterward.

This chain joins TRBV7-2 to TRBJ2-2; 9 bases in between match TRBD1. The TCR originated in a human donor in good health. Some libraries in this study had Jurkat cell RNA spiked in. The sequenced sample consisted of naive CD8+ T cells from blood, with Jurkat cell RNA spiked in. According to the study, the label for this sample's cell subset or site signals: FACS-sorted CD8+CD4-CCR7+CD45RA+ naive T cells. The CDR3 loop reads CASSSQLADRGLAGELFF. The nucleotides read TGTGCCAGCAGCTCCCAATTGGCGGACAGGGGACTCGCCGGGGAGCTGTTTTTT.